The 20 T cell receptor beta chains below all came from one sample that was sequenced in a study of control samples from healthy donors and cancer patients (dated by TCRdb to 2019 to 2021). To prepare the library, the immunoSEQ multiplex PCR assay was applied. TCRdb carries this immuneACCESS record with in-frame sequences only. Its versions omit some clonotypes, under half of them owing to an unresolved V gene in the studies checked, with the rest unexplained. The sample table records over 75,000 clones; approximately 80% of these occur just once. More than 15% of the sample is held by the ten biggest clonotypes. Material: blood. These receptor sequences come from a man aged 25 to 45 in good health.

The chain carries TRBV7-9 and TRBJ2-1; D is unresolved. The V gene's germline CDR1 is SEHNR and CDR2 FQNEAQ (reference sequence). The CDR3 has 15 residues. Trimming removed 1 base at V and 5 bases at J, with 12 bases between. The CDR3 DNA follows: TGTGCCAGCAGCTTAGTTACACGGGTGAACAATGAGCAGTTCTTC. Translated, it gives CASSLVTRVNNEQFF.

The gene calls are TRBV24-1 and TRBJ2-1; D perhaps matches TRBD2 (5 bases). Trimming removed 0 bases at V and 7 bases at J, with 18 bases between. The CDR3 consists of 17 residues. In germline, CDR1 is KGHDR, CDR2 SFDVKD. CDR3 nucleotides: TGTGCCACCAGTGATTTGAGAGGGTCAGGAGGTGGGAATGAGCAGTTCTTC. Protein: CATSDLRGSGGGNEQFF.

The rearrangement joins TRBV9 to TRBJ2-1; unclear D gene. CDR3 length: 15 residues. The germline gives CDR1 SGDLS, CDR2 YYNGEE. V lost 3 bases and J lost 5, with 15 bases in between. CDR3 DNA sequence: TGTGCCAGCAGCGCCTACGCCCGACCTAACAATGAGCAGTTCTTC. Translating it yields CASSAYARPNNEQFF.

On this clone: Other DNA sequences in the sample encode the same CDR3. This chain connects TRBV9 to TRBJ1-5; D may be TRBD1 (5 bases). Germline V gene data show CDR1 as SGDLS and CDR2 as YYNGEE. V was trimmed by 3 bases and J by 4 bases, leaving 8 bases between them. CDR3 length: 13 amino acids. The CDR3 is CASSAGGNQPQHF. Written as DNA, the CDR3 is TGTGCCAGCAGCGCCGGGGGTAATCAGCCCCAGCATTTT. The variable domain in full, with the rest retrieved from reference TRBV9 and TRBJ1-5, is DSGVTQTPKHLITATGQRVTLRCSPRSGDLSVYWYQQSLDQGLQFLIQYYNGEERAKGNILERFSAQQFPDLHSELNLSSLELGDSALYFCASSAGGNQPQHFGDGTRLSIL.

As DNA, the CDR3 is TGTGCCAGCTCCCCGGACAGGGACACCGGGGAGCTGTTTTTT. This encodes CASSPDRDTGELFF. The chain carries TRBV18 and TRBJ2-2, with TRBD1 matching over 8 bases. CDR1 and CDR2 from the germline V gene are KGHSH and LQKENI. This CDR3 is built from 14 residues. After removal of 6 bases from V and 3 bases from J, the junction contained 3 bases not matched to a gene.

J is TRBJ1-3 and V is TRBV20-1; 7 positions agree with TRBD1. The CDR3 contains 11 residues. V was clipped by 6 bases and J by 9 bases; unmatched bases: 5. The germline V gene has CDR1 DFQATT and CDR2 SNEGSKA (reference sequence). The CDR3 nucleotides are TGCAGTGCGAGACAGGGCGCCACCATATATTTT. This codes for CSARQGATIYF.

This chain uses TRBV28 with TRBJ1-4; possibly TRBD1 for D (6 bases). Germline V CDR1 and CDR2: MDHEN, SYDVKM. This CDR3 spans 15 amino acids. The V end lost 5 bases, the J end lost 11 bases, and 21 bases lay between the germline ends. The CDR3 reads CASSGGRRGVSKLFF. CDR3 sequence (DNA): TGTGCCAGCAGTGGGGGTCGCAGGGGAGTTTCCAAACTGTTTTTT.

CDR3 in DNA: TGTGCCAGCAGCCTGACAGGGCATCAAGAGACCCAGTACTTC. This codes for CASSLTGHQETQYF. The chain joins TRBV7-9 to TRBJ2-5; 7 bases fit TRBD1. This CDR3 region has 14 residues. V shed 5 bases, J shed 2 bases, and the junction held 5 bases outside the gene matches. Germline V gene lookup returns CDR1 SEHNR and CDR2 FQNEAQ (reference sequence).

J is TRBJ1-2 and V is TRBV30, with D tentatively TRBD1 (6 bases). Germline-derived CDR1 and CDR2 are GTSNPN and SVGIG (reference sequence). The V and J ends lost 0 bases and 0 bases respectively, with 14 bases between them. The CDR3 has 16 residues. Here the CDR3 reads CAWSVQGVGANYGYTF. The CDR3 coding sequence is TGTGCCTGGAGTGTACAGGGCGTAGGGGCTAACTATGGCTACACCTTC.

This clone was found many times. V usage is TRBV4-1 and J usage is TRBJ1-2, with 8 bases that match TRBD1. Germline-derived CDR1 and CDR2 are MGHRA and YSYEKL. This CDR3 spans 15 amino acids. J was trimmed by 4 bases and V by 4 bases; bases with no gene match: 8. The CDR3 loop reads CASSRRQGKGYGYTF. The DNA for the CDR3 is TGCGCCAGCAGCCGACGACAGGGGAAGGGCTATGGCTACACCTTC.

This clone occurred once. This chain links TRBV2 with TRBJ1-6; D uncertain. CDR1 is SNHLY, CDR2 FYNNEI, per germline. CDR3 size: 14 residues. V shed 6 bases and J shed 0 bases, with 6 bases lying between them. The CDR3 DNA reads TGTGCCAGCAGGTTCAGCTCCTATAATTCACCCCTCCACTTT. Translated, it gives CASRFSSYNSPLHF.

This clone was seen just once. V gene TRBV27 combines with J gene TRBJ2-5; D remains unclear. V was pared by 0 bases and J by 1 base, with 18 bases between. The length of the CDR3 is 18 residues. Germline V lookup: CDR1 MNHEY, CDR2 SMNVEV (reference sequence). The chain's CDR3 is CASSLSSPLSGVQETQYF. Here the CDR3 DNA reads TGTGCCAGCAGTTTATCGAGCCCTCTTTCTGGGGTCCAAGAGACCCAGTACTTC.

Note on this clone: The junction differs from germline at one of its ends, possibly a read error. The rearrangement uses TRBV5-1 and TRBJ2-1, with 8 bases aligning to TRBD2. The CDR3 runs to 12 residues. Per the germline V gene, CDR1 is SGHRS and CDR2 is YFSETQ. The CDR3 protein is CASSPQGRGAIF. Written as DNA, the CDR3 is TGCGCCAGCAGCCCCCAGGGGCGGGGGGCAATCTTC.

Only one count was recorded for this clone. The CDR3 nucleotides read TGTGCCAGCAGCTCCGGAGACGGGGAGCTGTTTTTT. Amino acid sequence: CASSSGDGELFF. This rearrangement joins TRBV9 to TRBJ2-2; D ambiguous. V lost 4 bases to trimming and J lost 7 bases, with 8 bases between them. CDR1 is SGDLS, CDR2 YYNGEE, per germline. CDR3 size: 12 residues. Drawing the rest from reference TRBV9 and TRBJ2-2, the complete variable domain is DSGVTQTPKHLITATGQRVTLRCSPRSGDLSVYWYQQSLDQGLQFLIQYYNGEERAKGNILERFSAQQFPDLHSELNLSSLELGDSALYFCASSSGDGELFFGEGSRLTVL.

This chain links TRBV19 with TRBJ1-1; a possible D gene is TRBD1 (5 bases). Trimming cost V 3 bases and J 6 bases, with 17 bases left between them. CDR1 is LNHDA and CDR2 is SQIVND in the germline V gene (reference sequence). CDR3 size: 15 residues. CDR3 region: CASSIVAGRIPEAFF. CDR3 coding DNA: TGTGCCAGTAGTATTGTTGCAGGGAGAATACCTGAAGCTTTCTTT.

The rearrangement links TRBV5-5 to TRBJ2-3; no definite D call. The CDR3 runs to 14 residues. V was cut by 4 bases and J by 0 bases, with 9 bases left in between. The germline V gene encodes CDR1 SGHKS and CDR2 YYEKEE (reference sequence). This CDR3 reads CASSATVSTDTQYF. The DNA of the CDR3 is TGTGCCAGCAGCGCGACGGTAAGCACAGATACGCAGTATTTT.

V usage is TRBV20-1 and J usage is TRBJ1-2; D gene ambiguous. CDR1 and CDR2 from the germline V gene are DFQATT and SNEGSKA (reference sequence). The CDR3 loop spans 11 amino acids. Trimming shortened V by 1 base and J by 3 bases, and 3 bases separated the two germline ends. In nucleotides, the CDR3 is TGCAGTGCTAGAGCGGACTATGGCTACACCTTC. Protein sequence: CSARADYGYTF.

The V and J genes are TRBV28 and TRBJ1-6; no reliable D call. The V gene's germline CDR1 is MDHEN and CDR2 SYDVKM. The V and J ends lost 7 bases and 0 bases respectively, with 7 bases between them. CDR3 length: 14 residues. The CDR3 bases are TGTGCCAGCAAACCGTCCTCCTATAATTCACCCCTCCACTTT. This translates into CASKPSSYNSPLHF.

The chain is built from TRBV4-1 and TRBJ1-6; perhaps TRBD1 as D (6 bases). Trimming cost V 4 bases and J 7 bases, with 17 bases left between them. This CDR3 is 16 amino acids long. Per germline, CDR1 MGHRA and CDR2 YSYEKL. The DNA of the CDR3 is TGCGCCAGCAGCCCCTCCCCCCTGGGGGCGAATTCACCCCTCCACTTT. Its translation is CASSPSPLGANSPLHF.

The V gene is TRBV19, the J gene TRBJ1-5; 7 bases are shared with TRBD1. The CDR3 loop spans 13 amino acids. Trimming removed 10 bases from V and 3 bases from J; junction bases left unmatched: 6. Germline CDR1 reads LNHDA; CDR2 reads SQIVND (reference sequence). The DNA of the CDR3 is TGTGCCACCTCGGACAGGACCAATCAGCCCCAGCATTTT. As protein: CATSDRTNQPQHF.